One and the same sample provided the 7 T cell receptor beta chains below, sequenced in a study of blood T cell repertoires in COVID-19. TCRdb's copy holds only in-frame clones and misses some; the assay was immunoSEQ multiplex PCR. The sample has 300,000 to 450,000 clones, roughly 85% seen once. Sample: peripheral blood. The receptors come from a woman between 18 and 29 years old with acute or convalescent COVID-19.

J is TRBJ1-5 and V is TRBV6-5, with TRBD1 matching 7 bases. This CDR3 has 14 residues. J gave up 7 bases and V 5 bases, and 8 bases lay outside the gene matches. Germline CDR1 MNHEY, CDR2 SVGAGI. The DNA for the CDR3 is TGTGCCAGCAGTCCTGACAGGGTAGGGCAGCCCCAGCATTTT. Residues: CASSPDRVGQPQHF.

This clone was counted a single time. The V and J genes are TRBV9 and TRBJ2-1; D remains ambiguous. The V gene lost 4 bases and the J gene lost 6 bases, with 8 bases spanning the gap. Looked up from germline, CDR1 is SGDLS and CDR2 is YYNGEE. This CDR3 spans 12 amino acids. The CDR3 DNA sequence: TGTGCCAGCAGCACAACCTTCAATGAGCAGTTCTTC. It is translated as CASSTTFNEQFF.

This rearrangement joins TRBV6-6 to TRBJ2-7; 10 bases match TRBD1. There are 17 residues in the CDR3. Germline-derived CDR1 and CDR2 are MNHNY and SVGAGI (reference sequence). After removal of 5 bases from V and 3 bases from J, the junction contained 13 bases not matched to a gene. The CDR3 region is CASSPKRPGQGSYEQYF. Written as DNA, the CDR3 is TGTGCCAGCAGTCCAAAACGGCCGGGACAGGGGAGCTACGAGCAGTACTTC.

The rearrangement uses TRBV3-1 (or the pseudogene TRBV3-2) and TRBJ1-1; TRBD1 matches at 7 bases. After removal of 3 bases from V and 6 bases from J, the junction contained 4 bases not matched to a gene. CDR1 is LGHDT, CDR2 YNNKEL, per germline (reference sequence). The CDR3 length is 13 residues. CDR3 region: CASSHTTGAEAFF. Here the CDR3 DNA reads TGTGCCAGCAGCCATACTACAGGGGCTGAAGCTTTCTTT.

The V and J genes are TRBV30 and TRBJ1-2, with D uncertain. The CDR3 contains 12 residues. The V end was cut by 8 bases, the J end by 6 bases, with 16 bases between. CDR1 and CDR2 (germline): GTSNPN, SVGIG (reference sequence). This CDR3 is CAGGRNGNGYTF. In nucleotides, the CDR3 is TGTGCCGGAGGCCGCAACGGCAATGGCTACACCTTC.

The chain employs TRBV6-5 and TRBJ1-3; weak D call: TRBD1 (5 bases). The CDR3 sequence is 14 residues long. Germline CDR1 and CDR2: MNHEY and SVGAGI. V lost 6 bases, J lost 4 bases, and 13 bases lay in between. This CDR3 is CASRRQYLGNTIYF. The CDR3 bases are TGTGCCAGCAGGAGACAGTACCTAGGAAACACCATATATTTT.

This chain links TRBV27 with TRBJ1-2, with 8 bases identical to TRBD1. The germline CDR1 and CDR2 sequences are MNHEY and SMNVEV (reference sequence). Losses at the gene ends were 6 bases for V and 5 bases for J; bases not matched to a gene: 8. CDR3 size: 14 residues. CDR3 amino acids: CASRRDRGGYGYTF. CDR3 nucleotides: TGTGCCAGCAGAAGAGACAGGGGTGGGTATGGCTACACCTTC.